These 4 T cell receptor beta chains originate from one sample sequenced in a study of shared clonotypes between healthy human individuals. Method: immunoSEQ multiplex PCR; TCRdb's copy keeps in-frame clones and lacks some. The sample lists under 150,000 clones, about 63% seen once, with roughly 24% in the top ten. The sequenced material came from memory CD8+ T cells sorted from blood. Regarding subset: CD45RO+ cells pooled with CCR7-negative TemRA cells. All receptors derive from a woman younger than 45 in good health.

This sequence joins TRBV28 and TRBJ2-6; D gene ambiguous. This CDR3 has 18 amino acids. V was cut by 3 bases and J by 2 bases, with 17 bases left in between. Germline V gives CDR1 MDHEN, CDR2 SYDVKM. DNA for the CDR3: TGTGCCAGCAGTTTTTTATGGCCGATCCCCCCTGGGGCCAACGTCCTGACTTTC. The encoded protein is CASSFLWPIPPGANVLTF.

The chain combines TRBV28 with TRBJ1-2; tentatively, D is TRBD1 (6 bases). V lost 3 bases and J 5 bases, leaving 16 bases between the germline ends. Germline CDR1 is MDHEN and CDR2 is SYDVKM. There are 15 residues in the CDR3. In nucleotides, the CDR3 is TGTGCCAGCAGTTTTCAATCCAGGGGATGGTATGGCTACACCTTC. This gives the protein CASSFQSRGWYGYTF.

This chain connects TRBV2 to TRBJ2-6; D is undetermined. Germline assignment: CDR1 SNHLY and CDR2 FYNNEI. The CDR3 extends over 15 amino acids. Trimming shortened V by 9 bases and J by 0 bases, and 12 bases separated the two germline ends. This chain's CDR3 is CASKTSPSGANVLTF. CDR3 bases: TGTGCCAGTAAGACCTCACCCTCTGGGGCCAACGTCCTGACTTTC.

J is TRBJ2-1 and V is TRBV9; D possibly corresponds to TRBD1 (6 bases). The CDR3 has 15 residues. V lost 0 bases, J lost 10 bases, and 17 bases lay in between. The V gene's germline CDR1 is SGDLS and CDR2 YYNGEE. The CDR3 reads CASSVGELARGEQFF. The DNA of the CDR3 is TGTGCCAGCAGCGTAGGAGAACTGGCGAGGGGGGAGCAGTTCTTC.